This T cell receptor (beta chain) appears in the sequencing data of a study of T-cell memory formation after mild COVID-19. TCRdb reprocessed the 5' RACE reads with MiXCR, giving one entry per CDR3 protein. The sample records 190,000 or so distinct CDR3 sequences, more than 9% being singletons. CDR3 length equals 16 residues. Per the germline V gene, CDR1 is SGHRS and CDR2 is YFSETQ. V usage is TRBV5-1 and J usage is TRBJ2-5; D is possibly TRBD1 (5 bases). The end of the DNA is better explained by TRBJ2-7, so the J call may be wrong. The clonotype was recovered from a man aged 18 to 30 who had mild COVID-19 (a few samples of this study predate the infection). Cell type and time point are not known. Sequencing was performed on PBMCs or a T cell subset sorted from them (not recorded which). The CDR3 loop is CASSLVPQQGGYEQYF. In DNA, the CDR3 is TGCGCCAGCAGCTTGGTTCCGCAGCAGGGCGGCTACGAGCAGTACTTC.